Below, 8 T cell receptor beta chains from the same sample are listed, as sequenced in a study of Graves' ophthalmopathy and Graves' hyperthyroidism. Investigators amplified TCR beta CDR3 regions from RNA transcripts. After a first-round RT-PCR with HTBI primers, a second-round multiplex PCR was run. Each CDR3 protein is one row after TCRdb ran MiXCR on the multiplex PCR reads. The table includes roughly 50,000 distinct CDR3 sequences, approximately 50% detected once. The sample comprised peripheral blood. These receptors all come from an adult woman with Graves' ophthalmopathy.

The chain employs TRBV7-8 and TRBJ1-2; 7 positions agree with TRBD1. The V gene's germline CDR1 is SGHVS and CDR2 FQNEAQ. The CDR3 is made up of 13 amino acids. V gave up 3 bases and J gave up 8 bases; unmatched junction bases: 6. The CDR3 DNA reads as TGTGCCAGCAGCTTGGGGGAGGGGGCCGGCTACACCTTC. Its protein is CASSLGEGAGYTF.

This clonotype was picked up many times. The chain recombines TRBV20-1 with TRBJ2-1, with 7 bases that match TRBD2. The CDR3 is 12 amino acids. Trimming at V came to 1 base and at J to 7 bases, leaving 1 base not matched to a gene. Germline V lookup: CDR1 DFQATT, CDR2 SNEGSKA (reference sequence). The CDR3 sequence: CSARVGGNEQFF. The CDR3 DNA reads TGCAGTGCTAGAGTCGGGGGGAATGAGCAGTTCTTC.

The J gene is TRBJ2-5, the V gene TRBV30, with 10 bases lining up with TRBD1. Germline CDR1 and CDR2: GTSNPN and SVGIG (reference sequence). The CDR3 runs to 15 residues. The J segment lost 2 bases and the V segment lost 2 bases, leaving 5 bases of the junction unmatched. CDR3 region: CAWSTTGGLQETQYF. In DNA form, the CDR3 reads TGTGCCTGGAGTACGACAGGGGGCTTGCAAGAGACCCAGTACTTC. Full variable domain (rest looked up from reference TRBV30 and TRBJ2-5): SQTIHQWPATLVQPVGSPLSLECTVEGTSNPNLYWYRQAAGRGLQLLFYSVGIGQISSEVPQNLSASRPQDRQFILSSKKLLLSDSGFYLCAWSTTGGLQETQYFGPGTRLLVL.

This clonotype was observed at least ten times. The rearrangement links TRBV7-2 to TRBJ2-3; the D is unclear. CDR3 length: 13 residues. The V and J ends lost 5 bases and 7 bases respectively, with 13 bases between them. Germline V CDR1 and CDR2: SGHTA, FQGNSA. Written as DNA, the CDR3 is TGTGCCAGCAGCCAGAGGAGTCGACATACGCAGTATTTT. Amino acids: CASSQRSRHTQYF.

The V and J genes are TRBV7-8 and TRBJ2-3; TRBD2 matches 13 bases. The CDR3 runs to 16 residues. Losses at the gene ends were 5 bases for V and 4 bases for J; bases not matched to a gene: 6. CDR1 is SGHVS and CDR2 is FQNEAQ in the germline V gene. The CDR3 nucleotides read TGTGCCAGCAGCCAACACGGGACTAGCGGGGCAGATACGCAGTATTTT. Its translation is CASSQHGTSGADTQYF. Variable domain in full (rest from reference TRBV7-8 and TRBJ2-3): GAGVSQSPRYKVAKRGQDVALRCDPISGHVSLFWYQQALGQGPEFLTYFQNEAQLDKSGLPSDRFFAERPEGSVSTLKIQRTQQEDSAVYLCASSQHGTSGADTQYFGPGTRLTVL.

This chain links TRBV7-2 with TRBJ2-1, with D possibly called TRBD1 or TRBD2 (5 bases each). This CDR3 has 17 residues. The germline V gene encodes CDR1 SGHTA and CDR2 FQGNSA. V was shortened by 6 bases and J by 5 bases, with 23 bases between the two germline ends. The CDR3 loop reads CASSQDYYRTSHNEQFF. The DNA for the CDR3 is TGTGCCAGCAGTCAAGACTATTACCGGACAAGCCACAATGAGCAGTTCTTC.

The genes are TRBV25-1 and TRBJ2-1; D could derive from TRBD1 or TRBD2 (5 bases each). Germline V gives CDR1 MGHDK, CDR2 SYGVNS. V was pared by 8 bases and J by 9 bases, with 11 bases between. The CDR3 consists of 11 residues. The CDR3 is CASYRGGEQFF. The DNA of the CDR3 is TGTGCCAGCTACCGTGGGGGTGAGCAGTTCTTC.

Of note for this clonotype: At one boundary the junction diverges from the germline segment, which might be a read error. The V and J genes are TRBV20-1 and TRBJ1-1; perhaps TRBD1 as D (6 bases). The CDR3 runs 15 residues. The germline V gene encodes CDR1 DFQATT and CDR2 SNEGSKA (reference sequence). The CDR3 loop reads CSARAKWRGTTEAFF. CDR3 DNA sequence: TGCAGTGCTAGAGCCAAGTGGCGGGGGACAACTGAAGCTTTCTTC.